The present TCR beta chain was sequenced within a study of shared clonotypes between healthy human individuals (dated by TCRdb to 2020 to 2022). Broadly, across the study: The cohort comprised a couple of women and a few men aged 18 to 49 years. For each donor, CD4 naive and CD4 memory were each run on three plates, CD8 naive on two plates, and CD8 memory on one plate. To estimate repertoire size and how much clonotype sharing occurs between individuals, the study deeply sequenced the blood TCR repertoires of about five healthy adults. To increase sequencing depth and limit assay-specific biases, TCR repertoire library preparation and sequencing were carried out by different laboratories using diverse techniques. Between about 0.8 and 8.9 billion PBMCs per donor were obtained by leukapheresis. Summary of the overall study and its limitations: Rarefaction of sorted-subset datasets indicated incomplete sequencing despite the large sequencing depth. Pairwise subsampling led to the expectation that sequencing depth would affect the degree of clonotype sharing among donors. Naive subsets generally had larger estimated clonotype richness than memory subsets did. The small number of donors limited the genetic and exposure-history diversity represented. Around 5% of naive CD4, 3% to 3.5% of naive CD8, roughly 2.4% of memory CD4, and more than 0.35% of memory CD8 clonotypes were shared across a few donors. Sampling was limited to blood, and TCR repertoires in tissue likely differ from TCR repertoires in blood. Compared with non-shared clonotypes, the clonotypes found in all four sorted-subset donors had higher generation probabilities.

Comment on this clone: Its antigen is still unknown. No base-level quality is on record; no much larger clone is a single base apart.

CD8 naive samples were obtained by positive selection for CCR7 among CD45RO-negative cells, yielding a CD45RA+CCR7+ population from which TemRA cells were excluded. Donors were healthy HIV-negative adults with no recently reported acute infections or vaccinations. Only Caucasian adults living in Nashville, Tennessee, USA were represented among the donors. After blood collection by leukapheresis, PBMCs were isolated using Ficoll-Histopaque density gradient centrifugation and then cryopreserved in the vapor phase of liquid nitrogen. Analytical flow cytometry was used to check the purity and quantity of each magnetically sorted T cell population. Each sorted fraction had its genomic DNA isolated and then quantified by UV absorbance on a Nanodrop 2000c. Sequences SNHLY (CDR1) and FYNNEI (CDR2) are obtained from the germline V gene. Trimming at the junction amounts to 7 bases on V and 3 bases on J, and the germline ends lie 10 bases apart. From cysteine to phenylalanine, the CDR3 is 12 amino acids long. Only the CDR3 part of the read is kept: 36 bases, read in frame from the first base.

Using the deep immunoSEQ assay, TCR CDR3 regions were amplified from genomic DNA by multiplex PCR. Extracted genomic DNA from each cell subset was spread evenly across all wells of several immunoSEQ 96-well plates, with each plate serving as a replicate. For sorted subsets, around 0.2 ug genomic DNA, equal to approximately 30,000 T cell genomes, was loaded into each replicate PCR. Purified libraries were quantified with a Qubit 3.0 fluorometer, sized on a Bioanalyzer 2100, and re-quantified with the KAPA Library Quantification kit. Every immunoSEQ 96-well plate was sequenced on a dedicated single-read 150-cycle Illumina NextSeq 550 flow cell. Per the original workflow: Because only junctional sequences without quality scores were contained in the immunoSEQ output, filtering matching that applied to full-length reads could not be performed. To assign V/J genes and CDR3, sequences were annotated using PyIR, a Python wrapper for IgBLAST v1.9, with IMGT germline references. Reads with weak V/J assignments (E-value above 1e-6), missing CDR3, stop codons, out-of-frame junctions, or ambiguous translated residues were removed. V3J clonotypes were defined by identical inferred V gene, J gene, and CDR3 amino acid sequence. The percentage overlap between two repertoires was calculated by dividing the number of shared unique clonotypes by the size of the smaller repertoire. Repertoire richness was assessed with RTK rarefaction, the Chao1 estimator, and Recon v2.1 estimates of unobserved clonotypes. Generation probabilities for all TCRbeta clonotypes obtained by the gDNA method from a handful of donors were computed using OLGA. The table was pulled from immuneACCESS by TCRdb, which kept in-frame rearrangements only. Such tables lose some clones; where checked, under half of the loss comes from unresolved V genes, and the rest has no known cause. V, J and clone size are those of that table, while D and trimming were read from the DNA. The sample table records roughly 2,000,000 clones; about 94% of these occur just once. 1.2% of the sample is in the top ten clones.

The sequence came from a man aged 18 to 35 in good health. Sequenced input: naive CD8+ T cells sorted from blood. According to the study, the label for this sample's cell subset or site signals: CD45RA+CCR7+. Here the chain combines TRBV2 and TRBJ2-7; the D call could be TRBD1 or TRBD2, with each sharing 5 bases. The CDR3 region reads CASKGPYYEQYF. The bases read TGTGCCAGCAAGGGACCGTACTACGAGCAGTACTTC.